Sequencing of this T cell receptor beta chain was carried out in a study of T cells in tuberculosis. General study points: Active tuberculosis TCR-alpha repertoires lay closer to GMM-specific TCRs than IGRA-negative controls, suggesting clonal expansion. Classification accuracy was around 90% (AUROC over 0.85) with the GMM-specific repertoire.

From germline, CDR1 is SNHLY and CDR2 FYNNEI. The germline V and J ends were trimmed by 6 bases and 6 bases, with 8 bases remaining between them. The CDR3 runs to 12 residues. About this clone itself: Its antigen remains unknown.

Clones were read by immunoSEQ multiplex PCR, and TCRdb kept only the in-frame ones, dropping some. The data show about 45,000 clones, about 94% seen once. The TCR comes from a donor aged 10 to 29 with latent tuberculosis or without tuberculosis infection. Some clones in this sample may be carry-over from other donors' samples. The V gene is TRBV2, the J gene TRBJ1-4; D possibly corresponds to TRBD1 (6 bases). The sequenced sample was PBMCs. CDR3 protein: CASSGGHEKLFF. In DNA, the CDR3 is TGTGCCAGCAGCGGGGGGCATGAAAAACTGTTTTTT. Full variable domain (remainder filled in from reference TRBV2 and TRBJ1-4): EPEVTQTPSHQVTQMGQEVILRCVPISNHLYFYWYRQILGQKVEFLVSFYNNEISEKSEIFDDQFSVERPDGSNFTLKIRSTKLEDSAMYFCASSGGHEKLFFGSGTQLSVL.